The TCR beta chain described here comes from a study of response to subunit inactivated influenza vaccine (dated by TCRdb to about 2018). For the wider study: The study used deep quantitative T cell receptor repertoire profiling to track responses to a trivalent subunit inactivated influenza vaccine.

V trim: 2 bases; J trim: 9 bases; unmatched bases: 5. Per the germline V gene, LGHNA is the CDR1 and YSLEER is the CDR2. The CDR3 measures 14 amino acids from cysteine to phenylalanine. Only CDR3 DNA remains: 42 bases, in frame from the first base. In its sample, this clonotype was seen a few times. Its antigen specificity is not known. The sample holds no much larger clone one base away, and base qualities are not on file. General study outcomes and caveats: The authors suggested that each seasonal influenza vaccination may recruit only a limited number of new T cells.

Library construction relied on RT-PCR. The instrument given in TCRdb is Illumina HiSeq 2500. TCRdb reran the public reads through fastp at Q25 and MiXCR, keeping productive beta chains. CDR3 protein sequences are deduplicated, and each keeps its most common genes and DNA. A total of about 700,000 distinct CDR3 sequences appear in this sample, more than 11% of them only once. The ten largest clones take up around 7.3% of the sample. This chain is built from TRBV4-3 and TRBJ2-1, with 9 bases aligning to TRBD2. Sequences were derived from PBMCs from blood, sampled approximately 15 days before vaccination. The origin of this receptor is a man in his fifties or sixties who received an inactivated influenza vaccine. Donor details come from another sample of the same person, matched by shared clones. The DNA sequence follows: TGCGCCAGCAGCCAACTAGCGGGGAACGGTGAGCAGTTCTTC. This sequence encodes CASSQLAGNGEQFF.